The T cell receptor (beta chain) under discussion was sequenced for a study of a mutant IDH1 vaccine in newly diagnosed glioma (dated by TCRdb to the early 2020s). As for the study more broadly: Vaccination started 4-6 weeks after radiotherapy alone, or was given together with temozolomide cycles in the groups whose treatment included chemotherapy. Longitudinal TCRB deep sequencing was performed for about two dozen treated patients wherever samples were available for exploratory analyses. Prior to enrollment, patients had been given standard therapy consisting of radiotherapy alone, temozolomide alone, or radiochemotherapy with temozolomide, with the combination given to most patients. Of the 32 patients who were treated, about 62% were male and roughly 40% were female, and the mean age was around 41 years. Peripheral blood was drawn at six visits: V03 (baseline), V05, V07, V10, V12 and V13. Visit V12 was the week-35 safety follow-up and visit V13 was the week-47 end of study. Findings and caveats that apply to the study as a whole: PBMC samples for TCRB deep sequencing were selected based on availability. It was noted by the authors that analyses of patient blood samples could not be reproduced owing to sample limitations. Pseudoprogression seemed to be unrelated to changes in the top peripheral T cell clonotypes found by TCRB sequencing. Vaccine-induced immune responses across multiple MHC alleles were detected in 90% to 95% of patients.

From cysteine to phenylalanine, the CDR3 is 13 amino acids long. Only the CDR3 DNA stays, 39 bases, in frame from base 1. The germline V gene (reference sequence) provides CDR1 GTSNPN and CDR2 SVGIG. V loses 1 base of germline sequence and J loses 4 bases, and the interval between the two ends is 10 bases. The time point tag for this specimen amounts to: week 35, safety follow-up. Every vaccine dose consisted of 300 ug of a 20-mer mutant IDH1 peptide in Montanide, administered subcutaneously together with topical imiquimod. Eight vaccinations were administered to patients in weeks 1, 3, 5, 7, 11, 15, 19 and 23, corresponding to visits V03 through V10. Donors had newly diagnosed WHO grade 3 or 4 IDH1-mutant astrocytomas with loss of nuclear ATRX. The samples were drawn from NOA16, a multicentre, single-arm, open-label phase I trial in Germany that tested a mutant IDH1 peptide vaccine in humans for the first time. The DNeasy Blood and Tissue Kit was used to extract genomic DNA from EDTA blood for TCRB sequencing.

As for this clone: Its specific antigen is unknown. Base qualities were left out, and no much larger clone turns up one base away.

The library was prepared using the immunoSEQ multiplex PCR assay. Rearranged TCR beta chain sequences were amplified with the hsTCRB Kit following the manufacturer's protocol. TCRB libraries were sequenced on an Illumina MiSeq. The authors processed their data as follows. Demultiplexing, trimming and gene mapping were performed with the kit vendor's proprietary platform. Sourced from immuneACCESS, this table was stored by TCRdb with only in-frame sequences that have V and J called. A share of the clones is absent; for the studies checked, an unresolved V gene accounts for under half, and the remainder has no known explanation. That table furnishes V, J and clone size, whereas the DNA furnished D and trimming. This sample has tens of thousands of clones in its table, and about four fifths of those were observed once. Roughly 5.3% of the sample comes from the top ten.

In this chain, TRBV30 is recombined with TRBJ2-5; perhaps TRBD2 is the D gene, with 5 bases matching. The clonotype originates from a man in his forties with glioma. The sample was PBMCs, taken from a glioma patient whose treatment included an IDH1 peptide vaccine. This receptor has the CDR3 CAWSGGAGETQYF. Read as DNA, the sequence is TGTGCCTGGAGTGGGGGTGCGGGAGAGACCCAGTACTTC.